Included here is one TCR beta chain sequence, with context. This specimen comes from a study of blood T cell repertoires in COVID-19. Study-wide context: From T cells, B-cell-depleted T cells, or PBMCs came the material, which was cDNA or gDNA.

Original processing methods: Reference gene primer amplification in the assay estimated nucleated cell counts. Sequencing used immunoSEQ multiplex PCR; TCRdb keeps in-frame clones, though not all of them. V and J calls and clone size are as listed in that table; D and trimming were resolved from the DNA. The table lists approximately 150,000 clones, 70% to 90% of them singletons. Germline CDR1 SGHTA, CDR2 FQGNSA. V trimming: 5 bases; J trimming: 4 bases; junction bases outside the gene matches: 11. This CDR3 has 16 amino acids. The V call is TRBV7-2, the J call TRBJ2-1; 7 bases are shared with TRBD2. The specimen sequenced was peripheral blood. The source of this sequence is a human donor with acute or convalescent COVID-19. The donor label of this sample is uncertain. The CDR3 nucleotides read TGTGCCAGCAGCCGTGTCTGGGGGGGGAGGTACAATGAGCAGTTCTTC. Its protein product is CASSRVWGGRYNEQFF.